The 26 T cell receptor beta chains below all came from one sample that was sequenced in a study of blood T cell repertoires in COVID-19 (dated by TCRdb to the early 2020s). Library preparation was by the immunoSEQ multiplex PCR assay. The table comes from immuneACCESS by way of TCRdb, which keeps in-frame sequences with V and J called. Part of the clones is missing from these tables; in studies checked, under half for an unresolved V gene and the rest for unknown reasons. This sample has 300,000 to 450,000 clones in its table, and 85% of those were observed once. The ten largest clones represent 3.5% to 4% of the sample. Input material: peripheral blood. These receptors originate from a woman under 30 with acute or convalescent COVID-19.

This clone was found once. The same CDR3 can be traced to other DNA sequences in this sample. The chain combines TRBV6-5 with TRBJ2-7, with TRBD2 matching over 10 bases. This CDR3 is built from 15 residues. The germline V gene encodes CDR1 MNHEY and CDR2 SVGAGI. V lost 2 bases, J lost 2 bases, and 3 bases stayed unmatched. This CDR3 is CASSYSGLAAYEQYF. The CDR3 DNA sequence: TGTGCCAGCAGTTACAGTGGACTAGCGGCCTACGAGCAGTACTTC.

The chain carries TRBV6-5 and TRBJ1-3, with D tentatively TRBD1 (5 bases). Trimming stripped 6 bases from V and 0 bases from J, with 9 bases between. The CDR3 runs to 14 residues. Germline V gene sequence: CDR1 MNHEY, CDR2 SVGAGI. This chain's CDR3 is CASSKGYSGNTIYF. The CDR3 DNA sequence: TGTGCCAGCAGCAAGGGGTACTCTGGAAACACCATATATTTT.

This sequence joins TRBV28 and TRBJ1-2; 7 positions match TRBD1. V shed 8 bases, J shed 4 bases, and the junction held 10 bases outside the gene matches. CDR1 and CDR2 from the germline V gene are MDHEN and SYDVKM. The CDR3 consists of 14 residues. In nucleotides, the CDR3 is TGTGCCAGCGTATCCCGGGGACAGATCTATGGCTACACCTTC. This codes for CASVSRGQIYGYTF.

This chain links TRBV5-4 with TRBJ1-6; D perhaps matches TRBD1 (5 bases). Germline assignment: CDR1 SGHNT and CDR2 YYREEE (reference sequence). This CDR3 region has 15 residues. V lost 1 base to trimming and J lost 6 bases, with 11 bases between them. CDR3 in DNA: TGTGCCAGCAGCTTGTCCGGGGGGATTAATTCACCCCTCCACTTT. Translating it yields CASSLSGGINSPLHF.

V and J are TRBV11-2 and TRBJ1-3, with D hard to call. Germline values: CDR1 SGHAT, CDR2 FQNNGV. Trimming took off 5 bases at V and 9 bases at J, with 11 bases between the two ends. This CDR3 has 12 amino acids. CDR3 loop: CASSTTLATIYF. The CDR3 DNA reads TGTGCCAGCAGCACGACACTGGCCACCATATATTTT.

The chain links TRBV5-1 to TRBJ1-4, with a weak D call TRBD1 (6 bases). This CDR3 has 15 residues. From germline, CDR1 is SGHRS and CDR2 YFSETQ. With 3 bases removed from V and 7 bases from J, the gap between germline ends came to 16 bases. The CDR3 DNA reads TGCGCCAGCAGCTCGGAATCAACAGGGACTGAAAAACTGTTTTTT. Its protein is CASSSESTGTEKLFF. Combining the CDR3 with reference TRBV5-1 and TRBJ1-4 gives the whole variable domain KAGVTQTPRYLIKTRGQQVTLSCSPISGHRSVSWYQQTPGQGLQFLFEYFSETQRNKGNFPGRFSGRQFSNSRSEMNVSTLELGDSALYLCASSSESTGTEKLFFGSGTQLSVL.

This clone has only a few counts. Different DNA sequences within this sample yield the same CDR3. This sequence joins TRBV30 and TRBJ1-2; TRBD1 might be the D (5 bases). Trimming pared 2 bases from V and 5 bases from J, leaving 9 bases between. The CDR3 runs to 12 residues. Looked up from germline, CDR1 is GTSNPN and CDR2 is SVGIG (reference sequence). The CDR3 protein is CAWSRQGYGYTF. CDR3 nucleotide sequence: TGTGCCTGGAGTAGGCAGGGTTATGGCTACACCTTC.

This clone was observed once. The V and J genes are TRBV9 and TRBJ1-1; tentative D call: TRBD1 (5 bases). This CDR3 spans 17 amino acids. The germline gives CDR1 SGDLS, CDR2 YYNGEE. Trimming cost V 0 bases and J 1 base, with 16 bases left between them. The CDR3 loop is CASSVDLGGTTNTEAFF. CDR3 coding DNA: TGTGCCAGCAGCGTAGATCTGGGCGGGACCACGAACACTGAAGCTTTCTTT.

This sequence joins TRBV7-2 and TRBJ2-1; tentatively, D is TRBD2 (5 bases). Germline V gene lookup returns CDR1 SGHTA and CDR2 FQGNSA. V lost 1 base and J lost 10, with 14 bases in between. The CDR3 loop spans 14 amino acids. The CDR3 here is CASSLDSVGREQFF. The CDR3 coding sequence is TGTGCCAGCAGCTTAGATAGCGTAGGTCGAGAGCAGTTCTTC.

This chain joins TRBV6-6 and TRBJ1-5; D remains unclear. Trimming removed 6 bases at V and 2 bases at J, with 8 bases between. The CDR3 runs 13 residues. Per the germline V gene, CDR1 is MNHNY and CDR2 is SVGAGI (reference sequence). In DNA, the CDR3 is TGTGCCAGCAGCCAAGGAGGCAATCAGCCCCAGCATTTT. This translates into CASSQGGNQPQHF.

The chain combines TRBV7-9 with TRBJ1-5; D gene ambiguous. CDR3 length: 14 amino acids. The germline V and J ends were trimmed by 3 bases and 3 bases, with 9 bases remaining between them. The germline V gene encodes CDR1 SEHNR and CDR2 FQNEAQ (reference sequence). As DNA, the CDR3 is TGTGCCAGCAGCTTTGACATCCTCAATCAGCCCCAGCATTTT. Translated, it gives CASSFDILNQPQHF.

V and J are TRBV5-6 and TRBJ2-5; D ambiguous. CDR3 length: 14 residues. V lost 2 bases and J lost 3, with 11 bases in between. The germline V gene has CDR1 SGHDT and CDR2 YYEEEE. This CDR3 reads CASSFMTSKETQYF. Here the CDR3 DNA reads TGTGCCAGCAGCTTTATGACATCGAAAGAGACCCAGTACTTC.

The gene calls are TRBV5-4 and TRBJ2-1, with D perhaps matching TRBD2 (6 bases). The V end was cut by 3 bases, the J end by 7 bases, with 17 bases between. Germline values: CDR1 SGHNT, CDR2 YYREEE (reference sequence). The CDR3 loop spans 15 amino acids. The CDR3 sequence: CASSSGDHGLNEQFF. The DNA of the CDR3 is TGTGCCAGCAGCTCGGGGGACCACGGGTTAAATGAGCAGTTCTTC. The entire variable domain, with the rest obtained from reference TRBV5-4 and TRBJ2-1, is as follows: ETGVTQSPTHLIKTRGQQVTLRCSSQSGHNTVSWYQQALGQGPQFIFQYYREEENGRGNFPPRFSGLQFPNYSSELNVNALELDDSALYLCASSSGDHGLNEQFFGPGTRLTVL.

The gene calls are TRBV5-1 and TRBJ2-7; D gene uncertain. CDR3 length equals 14 residues. Germline assignment: CDR1 SGHRS and CDR2 YFSETQ. Trimming shortened V by 4 bases and J by 2 bases, and 13 bases separated the two germline ends. The DNA for the CDR3 is TGCGCCAGCAGCCCTCCGTTGCGCCCCTACGAGCAGTACTTC. Protein product: CASSPPLRPYEQYF.

This rearrangement joins TRBV7-3 to TRBJ2-7; TRBD2 agrees at 7 bases. V lost 2 bases, J lost 4 bases, and 8 bases stayed unmatched. The CDR3 totals 15 residues. Germline CDR1 is SGHTA and CDR2 is FQGTGA. CDR3 sequence reads: CASSLGGDERYEQYF. DNA of the CDR3: TGTGCCAGCAGCTTAGGGGGGGACGAACGGTACGAGCAGTACTTC.

The rearrangement joins TRBV13 to TRBJ1-6, with 7 bases identical to TRBD1. The CDR3 runs to 18 residues. J was trimmed by 3 bases and V by 4 bases; bases with no gene match: 12. CDR1 and CDR2 from the germline V gene are PRHDT and FYEKMQ (reference sequence). The DNA for the CDR3 is TGTGCCAGCAGCTCCTCCGGGACAGACAACAACTATAATTCACCCCTCCACTTT. It translates to CASSSSGTDNNYNSPLHF.

The chain combines TRBV5-6 with TRBJ1-4; perhaps TRBD1 as D (5 bases). Per germline, CDR1 SGHDT and CDR2 YYEEEE. The germline V and J ends were trimmed by 2 bases and 4 bases, with 9 bases remaining between them. CDR3 length: 14 residues. In DNA, the CDR3 is TGTGCCAGCAGCTTTGGGGGGTATAATGAAAAACTGTTTTTT. Protein: CASSFGGYNEKLFF.

This clone was seen once. The chain uses TRBV14 and TRBJ2-7; possible D gene TRBD1, 6 bases. This CDR3 region has 16 residues. The V gene lost 4 bases and the J gene lost 0 bases, with 16 bases spanning the gap. The germline gives CDR1 SGHDN, CDR2 FVKESK. This CDR3 reads CASSLLGAPGSYEQYF. The CDR3 region has the DNA TGTGCCAGCAGCCTCCTGGGGGCTCCTGGCTCCTACGAGCAGTACTTC.

This clone occurred a few times. V and J are TRBV24-1 and TRBJ2-1, with 8 positions matching TRBD2. The CDR3 totals 13 residues. Germline CDR1 KGHDR, CDR2 SFDVKD. Germline trimming cut 7 bases from V and 10 bases from J; bases unmatched to any gene: 8. As DNA, the CDR3 is TGTGCCACCAGACCGGGAGGGCTGGAAGAGCAGTTCTTC. It yields the protein CATRPGGLEEQFF.

The chain has TRBV6-5 and TRBJ2-3; 11 bases align to TRBD2. Germline CDR1 MNHEY, CDR2 SVGAGI. V lost 6 bases to trimming and J lost 0 bases; unmatched junction nucleotides: 2. The CDR3 extends over 15 amino acids. CDR3 nucleotides: TGTGCCAGCAGCCGGACTAGCGGGAGCACAGATACGCAGTATTTT. Translation: CASSRTSGSTDTQYF.

This clone was detected a few times. As the CDR3 is not closed by the conserved phenylalanine or tryptophan, this likely results from a read error. It is unclear where the CDR3 begins or ends on the DNA, so no DNA is shown, and the CDR3 is as TCRdb lists it. This chain links TRBV30 with TRBJ1-2; TRBD1, the D gene given by the table, was not confirmed from the DNA. Germline CDR1 is GTSNPN and CDR2 is SVGIG (reference sequence). The CDR3 sequence runs 13 residues, both termini included. This chain's CDR3 is CAWSEPRDRSMTL.

The CDR3 spells CASSLTKTQYF. The CDR3 region has the DNA TGTGCCAGCAGCCTAACAAAGACCCAGTACTTC. The chain combines TRBV3-1 (or the pseudogene TRBV3-2) with TRBJ2-5; D remains unclear. With 4 bases removed from V and 6 bases from J, the gap between germline ends came to 6 bases. Germline CDR1 reads LGHDT; CDR2 reads YNNKEL (reference sequence). The CDR3 loop spans 11 amino acids.

This clone has only a few counts. The chain is built from TRBV2 and TRBJ1-1; the D gene is possibly TRBD1 (5 bases). V was shortened by 6 bases and J by 0 bases, with 14 bases between the two germline ends. This CDR3 has 15 residues. Germline CDR1 reads SNHLY; CDR2 reads FYNNEI. CDR3 sequence (DNA): TGTGCCAGCAGCGCCGACAGATTTATGAACACTGAAGCTTTCTTT. This sequence encodes CASSADRFMNTEAFF. The entire variable domain, with the rest obtained from reference TRBV2 and TRBJ1-1, is as follows: EPEVTQTPSHQVTQMGQEVILRCVPISNHLYFYWYRQILGQKVEFLVSFYNNEISEKSEIFDDQFSVERPDGSNFTLKIRSTKLEDSAMYFCASSADRFMNTEAFFGQGTRLTVV.

The chain employs TRBV6-5 and TRBJ2-3; TRBD1 agrees at 8 bases. The V gene end was trimmed by 6 bases and the J gene end by 5 bases; junction bases not matched to a gene: 10. This CDR3 spans 15 amino acids. CDR1 and CDR2 from the germline V gene are MNHEY and SVGAGI. The DNA of the CDR3 is TGTGCCAGCAGCCCCTCCAGGGGGCTAGGAGATACGCAGTATTTT. Residues: CASSPSRGLGDTQYF.

The genes are TRBV11-2 and TRBJ1-3; 7 nucleotides align to TRBD1. This CDR3 is built from 17 residues. J was trimmed by 5 bases and V by 5 bases; bases with no gene match: 15. CDR1 is SGHAT and CDR2 is FQNNGV in the germline V gene. CDR3 in amino acids: CASSPDRTGDWRNTIYF. The CDR3 bases are TGTGCCAGCAGCCCAGACCGTACAGGGGATTGGCGAAACACCATATATTTT.

This rearrangement joins TRBV2 to TRBJ1-3, with 7 bases that match TRBD1. Germline values: CDR1 SNHLY, CDR2 FYNNEI. After removal of 6 bases from V and 4 bases from J, the junction contained 12 bases not matched to a gene. The CDR3 consists of 16 residues. The CDR3 region is CASRGYVPGQGNTIYF. The DNA of the CDR3 is TGTGCCAGCAGAGGTTATGTCCCGGGACAGGGAAACACCATATATTTT.